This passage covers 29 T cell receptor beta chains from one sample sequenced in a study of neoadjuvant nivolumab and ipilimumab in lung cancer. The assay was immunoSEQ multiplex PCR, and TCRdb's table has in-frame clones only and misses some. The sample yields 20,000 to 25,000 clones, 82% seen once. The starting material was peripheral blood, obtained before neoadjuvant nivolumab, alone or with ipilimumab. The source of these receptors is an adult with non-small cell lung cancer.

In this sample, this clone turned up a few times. This CDR3 is CASRGGNEQYF. The CDR3 DNA reads as TGCGCCAGCAGGGGGGGCAACGAGCAGTACTTC. The chain uses TRBV4-1 and TRBJ2-7; tentatively, D is TRBD1 or TRBD2 (6 bases each). CDR3 length equals 11 residues. CDR1 is MGHRA and CDR2 is YSYEKL in the germline V gene. Trimming stripped 6 bases from V and 5 bases from J, with 8 bases between.

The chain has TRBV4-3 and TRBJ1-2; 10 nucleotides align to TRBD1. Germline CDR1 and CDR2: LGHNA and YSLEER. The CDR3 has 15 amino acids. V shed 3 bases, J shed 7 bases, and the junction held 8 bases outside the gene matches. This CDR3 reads CASSHLGDRGRGYTF. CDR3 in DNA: TGCGCCAGCAGCCATCTGGGGGACAGGGGCCGTGGCTACACCTTC.

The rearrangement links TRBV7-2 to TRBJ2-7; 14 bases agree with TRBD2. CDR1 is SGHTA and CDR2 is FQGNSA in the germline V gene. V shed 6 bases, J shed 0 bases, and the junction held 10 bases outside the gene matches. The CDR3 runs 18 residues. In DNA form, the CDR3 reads TGTGCCAGCAGTCCCCGCGGACTAGCGGGAGGATCCTCCTACGAGCAGTACTTC. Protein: CASSPRGLAGGSSYEQYF.

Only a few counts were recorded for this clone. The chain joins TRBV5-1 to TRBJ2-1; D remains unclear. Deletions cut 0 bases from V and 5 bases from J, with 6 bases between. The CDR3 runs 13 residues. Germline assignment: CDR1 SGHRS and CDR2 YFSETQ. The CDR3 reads CASSLAFDNEQFF. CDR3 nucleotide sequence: TGCGCCAGCAGCTTGGCGTTCGACAATGAGCAGTTCTTC.

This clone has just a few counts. DNA for the CDR3: TGTGCCACCGGCCAGGGCTACGAGCAGTACTTC. This encodes CATGQGYEQYF. V gene TRBV7-9 combines with J gene TRBJ2-7, with D perhaps TRBD1 (5 bases). Germline V gene lookup returns CDR1 SEHNR and CDR2 FQNEAQ (reference sequence). The CDR3 covers 11 residues. V was trimmed by 10 bases and J by 3 bases, leaving 10 bases between them.

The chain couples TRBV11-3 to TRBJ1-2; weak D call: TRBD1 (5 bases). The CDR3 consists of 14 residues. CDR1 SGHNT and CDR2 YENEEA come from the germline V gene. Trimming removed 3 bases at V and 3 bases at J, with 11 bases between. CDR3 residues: CASSFQGGHYGYTF. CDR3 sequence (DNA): TGTGCCAGCAGCTTCCAGGGCGGTCACTATGGCTACACCTTC.

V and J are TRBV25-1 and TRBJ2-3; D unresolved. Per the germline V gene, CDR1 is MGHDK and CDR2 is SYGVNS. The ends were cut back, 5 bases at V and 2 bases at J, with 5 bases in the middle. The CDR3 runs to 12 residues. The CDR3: CASSRVTDTQYF. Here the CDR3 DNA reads TGTGCCAGCAGTCGGGTCACAGATACGCAGTATTTT. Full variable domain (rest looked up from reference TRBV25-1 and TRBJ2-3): EADIYQTPRYLVIGTGKKITLECSQTMGHDKMYWYQQDPGMELHLIHYSYGVNSTEKGDLSSESTVSRIRTEHFPLTLESARPSHTSQYLCASSRVTDTQYFGPGTRLTVL.

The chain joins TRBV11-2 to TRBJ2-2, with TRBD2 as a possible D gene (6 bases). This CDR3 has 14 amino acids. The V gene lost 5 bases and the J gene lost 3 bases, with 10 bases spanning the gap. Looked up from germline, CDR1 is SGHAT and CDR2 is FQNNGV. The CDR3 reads CASSRGSDTGELFF. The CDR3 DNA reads TGTGCCAGCAGCCGGGGGTCAGACACCGGGGAGCTGTTTTTT.

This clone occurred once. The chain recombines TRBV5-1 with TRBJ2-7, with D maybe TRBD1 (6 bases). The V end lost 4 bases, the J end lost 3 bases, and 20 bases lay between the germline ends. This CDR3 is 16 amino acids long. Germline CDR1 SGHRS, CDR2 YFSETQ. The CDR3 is CASSQQRWGRFYEQYF. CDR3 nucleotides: TGCGCCAGCAGCCAACAACGTTGGGGGCGCTTCTACGAGCAGTACTTC.

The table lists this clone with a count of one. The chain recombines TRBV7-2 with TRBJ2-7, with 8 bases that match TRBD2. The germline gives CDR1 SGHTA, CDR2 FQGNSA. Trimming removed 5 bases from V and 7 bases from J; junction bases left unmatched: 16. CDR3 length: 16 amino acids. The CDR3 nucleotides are TGTGCCAGCAGCCCCTCCCGGCTAGCGGGTGTTTTGGAGCAGTACTTC. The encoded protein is CASSPSRLAGVLEQYF.

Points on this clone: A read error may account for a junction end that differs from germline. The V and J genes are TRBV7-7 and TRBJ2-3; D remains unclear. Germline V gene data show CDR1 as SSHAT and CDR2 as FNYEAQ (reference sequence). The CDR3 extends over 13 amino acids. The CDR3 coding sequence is TGTGCTAGCAGCTTAGGCGCGACAGATACGCAGTATTTT. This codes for CASSLGATDTQYF.

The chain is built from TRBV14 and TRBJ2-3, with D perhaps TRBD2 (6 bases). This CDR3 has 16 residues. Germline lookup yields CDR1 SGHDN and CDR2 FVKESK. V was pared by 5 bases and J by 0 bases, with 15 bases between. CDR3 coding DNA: TGTGCCAGCAGCTCTCATAGCGGTTTTAGCACAGATACGCAGTATTTT. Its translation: CASSSHSGFSTDTQYF.

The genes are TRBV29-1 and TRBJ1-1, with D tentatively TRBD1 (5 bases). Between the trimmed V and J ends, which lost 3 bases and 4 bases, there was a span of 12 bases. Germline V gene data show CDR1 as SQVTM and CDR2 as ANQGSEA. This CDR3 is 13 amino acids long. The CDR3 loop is CSVDKGIFTEAFF. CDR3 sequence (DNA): TGCAGCGTTGATAAGGGGATTTTCACTGAAGCTTTCTTT.

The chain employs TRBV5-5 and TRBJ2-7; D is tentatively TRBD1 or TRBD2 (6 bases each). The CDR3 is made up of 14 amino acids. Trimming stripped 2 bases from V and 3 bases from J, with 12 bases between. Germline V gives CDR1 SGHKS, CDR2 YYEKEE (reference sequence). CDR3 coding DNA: TGTGCCAGCAGCTTCTCGGGGGCCCTCTACGAGCAGTACTTC. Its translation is CASSFSGALYEQYF.

The CDR3: CASSQDRFINYGYTF. In DNA, the CDR3 is TGCGCCAGCAGCCAAGATAGGTTTATTAACTATGGCTACACCTTC. The genes are TRBV4-3 and TRBJ1-2; D remains unclear. The CDR3 is 15 residues long. V was cut by 0 bases and J by 1 base, with 9 bases left in between. From germline, CDR1 is LGHNA and CDR2 YSLEER.

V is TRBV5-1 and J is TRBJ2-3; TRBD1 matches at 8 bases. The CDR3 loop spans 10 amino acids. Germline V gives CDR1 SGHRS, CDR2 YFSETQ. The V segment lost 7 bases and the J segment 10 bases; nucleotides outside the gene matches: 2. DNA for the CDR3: TGCGCCAGCGGACAGGGCTCGCAGTATTTT. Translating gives CASGQGSQYF.

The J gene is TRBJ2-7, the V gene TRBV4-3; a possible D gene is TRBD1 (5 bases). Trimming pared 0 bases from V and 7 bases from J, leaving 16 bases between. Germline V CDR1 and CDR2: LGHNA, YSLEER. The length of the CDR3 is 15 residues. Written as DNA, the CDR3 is TGCGCCAGCAGCCAAGATCTGGGCAGGGTAGTGGAGCAGTACTTC. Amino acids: CASSQDLGRVVEQYF.

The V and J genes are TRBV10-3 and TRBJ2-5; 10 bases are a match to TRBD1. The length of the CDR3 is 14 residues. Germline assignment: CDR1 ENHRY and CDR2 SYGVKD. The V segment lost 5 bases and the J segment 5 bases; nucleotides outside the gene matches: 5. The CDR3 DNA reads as TGTGCCATCAGTCCCGGGACAGGGGTTGAGACCCAGTACTTC. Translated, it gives CAISPGTGVETQYF.

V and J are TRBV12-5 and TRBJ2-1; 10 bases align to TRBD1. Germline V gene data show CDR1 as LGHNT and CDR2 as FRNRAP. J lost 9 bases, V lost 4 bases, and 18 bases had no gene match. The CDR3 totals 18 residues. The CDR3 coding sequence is TGTGCTAGTGGTTCGACAGGGGGCACGGGAGAGGGATATGGTGAGCAGTTCTTC. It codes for CASGSTGGTGEGYGEQFF.

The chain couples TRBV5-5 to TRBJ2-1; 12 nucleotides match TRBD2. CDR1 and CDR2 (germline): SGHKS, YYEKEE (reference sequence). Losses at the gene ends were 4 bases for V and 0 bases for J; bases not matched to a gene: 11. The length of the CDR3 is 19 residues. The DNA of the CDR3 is TGTGCCAGCAGCCAAGCCGGGACTAGCGGGCGGAGCTCCTACAATGAGCAGTTCTTC. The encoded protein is CASSQAGTSGRSSYNEQFF.

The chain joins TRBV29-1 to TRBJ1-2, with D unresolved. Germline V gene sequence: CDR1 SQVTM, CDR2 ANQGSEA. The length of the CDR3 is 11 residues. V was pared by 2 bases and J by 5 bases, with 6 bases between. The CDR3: CSVERAYGYTF. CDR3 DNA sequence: TGCAGCGTTGAACGGGCTTATGGCTACACCTTC.

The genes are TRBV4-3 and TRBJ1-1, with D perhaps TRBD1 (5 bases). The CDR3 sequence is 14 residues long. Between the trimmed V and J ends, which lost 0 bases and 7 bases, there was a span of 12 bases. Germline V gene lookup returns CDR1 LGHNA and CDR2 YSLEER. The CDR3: CASSQEGGAREAFF. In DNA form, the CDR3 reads TGCGCCAGCAGCCAAGAAGGAGGGGCCCGTGAAGCTTTCTTT.

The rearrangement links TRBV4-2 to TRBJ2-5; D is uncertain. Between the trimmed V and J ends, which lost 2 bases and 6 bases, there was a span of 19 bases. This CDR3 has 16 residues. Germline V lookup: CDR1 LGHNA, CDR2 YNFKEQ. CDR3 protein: CASSQSSRSDGKTQYF. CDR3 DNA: TGTGCCAGCAGCCAAAGTTCGAGATCAGACGGAAAGACCCAGTACTTC.

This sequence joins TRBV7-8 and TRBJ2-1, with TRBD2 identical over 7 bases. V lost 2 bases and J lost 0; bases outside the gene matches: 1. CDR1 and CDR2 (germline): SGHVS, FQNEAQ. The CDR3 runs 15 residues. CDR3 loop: CASSLRGSSYNEQFF. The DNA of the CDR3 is TGTGCCAGCAGCTTACGCGGGAGCTCCTACAATGAGCAGTTCTTC. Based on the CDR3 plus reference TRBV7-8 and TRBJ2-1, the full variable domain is GAGVSQSPRYKVAKRGQDVALRCDPISGHVSLFWYQQALGQGPEFLTYFQNEAQLDKSGLPSDRFFAERPEGSVSTLKIQRTQQEDSAVYLCASSLRGSSYNEQFFGPGTRLTVL.

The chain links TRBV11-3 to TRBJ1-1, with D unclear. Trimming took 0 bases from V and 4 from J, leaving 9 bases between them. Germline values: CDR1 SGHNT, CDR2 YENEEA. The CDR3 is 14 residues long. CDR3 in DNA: TGTGCCAGCAGCTTAGATCTGACGGGCACTGAAGCTTTCTTT. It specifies CASSLDLTGTEAFF.

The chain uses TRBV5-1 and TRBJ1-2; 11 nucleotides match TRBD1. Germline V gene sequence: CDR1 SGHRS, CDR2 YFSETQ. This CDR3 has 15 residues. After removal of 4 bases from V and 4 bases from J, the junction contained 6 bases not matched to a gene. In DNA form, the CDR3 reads TGCGCCAGCAGCCTGGGACAGGGGGACGGCTATGGCTACACCTTC. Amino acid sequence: CASSLGQGDGYGYTF.

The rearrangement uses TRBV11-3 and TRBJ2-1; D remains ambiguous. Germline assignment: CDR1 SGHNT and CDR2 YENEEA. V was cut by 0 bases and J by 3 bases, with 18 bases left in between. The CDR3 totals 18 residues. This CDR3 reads CASSLDGSSTYYYNEQFF. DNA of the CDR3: TGTGCCAGCAGCTTAGATGGGTCCAGCACCTACTACTACAATGAGCAGTTCTTC. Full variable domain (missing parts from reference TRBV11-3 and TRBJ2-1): EAGVVQSPRYKIIEKKQPVAFWCNPISGHNTLYWYLQNLGQGPELLIRYENEEAVDDSQLPKDRFSAERLKGVDSTLKIQPAELGDSAVYLCASSLDGSSTYYYNEQFFGPGTRLTVL.

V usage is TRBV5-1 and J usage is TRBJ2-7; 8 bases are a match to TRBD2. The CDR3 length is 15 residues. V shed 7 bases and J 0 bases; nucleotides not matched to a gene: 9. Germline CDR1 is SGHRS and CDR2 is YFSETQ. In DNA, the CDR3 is TGCGCCAGCGGGACCCAGCGGGGGAGCTCCTACGAGCAGTACTTC. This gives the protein CASGTQRGSSYEQYF.

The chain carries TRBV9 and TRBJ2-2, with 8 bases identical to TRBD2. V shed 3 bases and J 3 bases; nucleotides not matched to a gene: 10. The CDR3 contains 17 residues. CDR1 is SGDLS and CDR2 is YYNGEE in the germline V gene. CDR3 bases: TGTGCCAGCAGCGCTCCGGGGGGGTCTGGGCACACCGGGGAGCTGTTTTTT. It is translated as CASSAPGGSGHTGELFF.